This T cell receptor (beta chain) was recorded in a study of blood T cell repertoires in COVID-19. The CDR3 has 17 amino acids. Trimming cost V 5 bases and J 5 bases; bases outside gene matches: 12. Germline V gene data show CDR1 as SEHNR and CDR2 as FQNEAQ (reference sequence). Per the original methods: Quantification of nucleated cells was approximated via reference gene primer amplification. This table comes from immunoSEQ multiplex PCR, and its TCRdb copy is limited to in-frame clones, with some not included. The V and J calls and clone size were taken over from that table, and D and trimming were inferred from the DNA. The data show about 92,000 clones, around 85% seen once.

The sequence was obtained from a man older than 75 with acute or convalescent COVID-19. The sequencing input was peripheral blood. The chain employs TRBV7-9 and TRBJ1-6, with TRBD1 matching 7 bases. The chain's CDR3 is CASSPLPLGQNNSPLHF. CDR3 sequence (DNA): TGTGCCAGCAGCCCCCTACCTCTGGGACAGAATAATTCACCCCTCCACTTT.